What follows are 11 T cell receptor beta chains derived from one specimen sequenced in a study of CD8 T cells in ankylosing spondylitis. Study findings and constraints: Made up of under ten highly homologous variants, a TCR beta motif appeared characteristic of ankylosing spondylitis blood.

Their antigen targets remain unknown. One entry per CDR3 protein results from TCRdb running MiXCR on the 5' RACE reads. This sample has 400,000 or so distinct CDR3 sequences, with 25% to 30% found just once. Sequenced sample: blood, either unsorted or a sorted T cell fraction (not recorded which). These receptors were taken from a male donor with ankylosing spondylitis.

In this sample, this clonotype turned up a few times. CDR3 DNA sequence: TGTGCCAGCAGCTTGGACGGGAGGGAGGCCTCCTACGAGCAGTACTTC. The encoded protein is CASSLDGREASYEQYF. This chain connects TRBV7-8 to TRBJ2-7; 8 bases are shared with TRBD2. Germline CDR1 reads SGHVS; CDR2 reads FQNEAQ. CDR3 size: 16 residues. V was pared by 3 bases and J by 0 bases, with 7 bases of the junction left unmatched.

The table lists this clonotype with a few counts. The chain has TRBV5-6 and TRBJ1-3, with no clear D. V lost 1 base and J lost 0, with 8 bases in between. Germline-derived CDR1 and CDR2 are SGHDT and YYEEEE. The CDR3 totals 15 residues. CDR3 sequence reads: CASSLWVLSGNTIYF. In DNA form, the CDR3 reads TGTGCCAGCAGCTTGTGGGTTCTCTCTGGAAACACCATATATTTT.

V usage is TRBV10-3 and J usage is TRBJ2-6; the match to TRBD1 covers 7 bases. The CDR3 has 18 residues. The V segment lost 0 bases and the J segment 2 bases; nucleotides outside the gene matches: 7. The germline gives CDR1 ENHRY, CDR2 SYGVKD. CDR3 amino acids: CAISESTAGGTGANVLTF. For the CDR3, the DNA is TGTGCCATCAGTGAGTCGACGGCAGGGGGAACTGGGGCCAACGTCCTGACTTTC.

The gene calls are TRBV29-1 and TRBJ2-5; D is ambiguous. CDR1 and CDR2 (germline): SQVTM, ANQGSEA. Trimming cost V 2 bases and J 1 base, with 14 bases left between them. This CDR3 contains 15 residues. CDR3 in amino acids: CSVEPPETFQETQYF. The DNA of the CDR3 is TGCAGCGTTGAACCTCCGGAGACATTCCAAGAGACCCAGTACTTC.

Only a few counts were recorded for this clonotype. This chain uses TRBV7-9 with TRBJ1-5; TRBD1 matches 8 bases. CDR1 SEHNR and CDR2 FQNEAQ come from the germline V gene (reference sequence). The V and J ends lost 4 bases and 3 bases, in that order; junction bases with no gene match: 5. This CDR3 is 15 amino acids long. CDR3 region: CASSSDRANNQPQHF. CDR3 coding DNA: TGTGCCAGCAGCTCGGACAGGGCCAACAATCAGCCCCAGCATTTT. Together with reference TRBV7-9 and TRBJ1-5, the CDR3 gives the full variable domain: DTGVSQNPRHKITKRGQNVTFRCDPISEHNRLYWYRQTLGQGPEFLTYFQNEAQLEKSRLLSDRFSAERPKGSFSTLEIQRTEQGDSAMYLCASSSDRANNQPQHFGDGTRLSIL.

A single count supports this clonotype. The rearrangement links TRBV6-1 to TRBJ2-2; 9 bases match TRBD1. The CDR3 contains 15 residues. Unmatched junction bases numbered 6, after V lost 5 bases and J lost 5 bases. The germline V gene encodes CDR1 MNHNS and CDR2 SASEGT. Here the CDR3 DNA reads TGTGCCAGCAGTCGTCAGGACAGGGGAACCGGGGAGCTGTTTTTT. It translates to CASSRQDRGTGELFF.

CDR3 loop: CASSLVSGSASSYNEQFF. CDR3 coding DNA: TGCGCCAGCAGCTTGGTTAGCGGGTCCGCTAGCTCCTACAATGAGCAGTTCTTC. The gene calls are TRBV5-1 and TRBJ2-1; 7 bases are a match to TRBD2. The CDR3 totals 18 residues. The J segment lost 0 bases and the V segment lost 0 bases, leaving 9 bases of the junction unmatched. Germline-derived CDR1 and CDR2 are SGHRS and YFSETQ.

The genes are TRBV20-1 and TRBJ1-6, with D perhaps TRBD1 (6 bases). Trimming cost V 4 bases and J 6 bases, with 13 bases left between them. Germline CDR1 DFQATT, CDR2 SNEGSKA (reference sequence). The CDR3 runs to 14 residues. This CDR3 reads CSATIGQSNSPLHF. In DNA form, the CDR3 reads TGCAGTGCTACTATTGGACAGAGTAATTCACCCCTCCACTTT.

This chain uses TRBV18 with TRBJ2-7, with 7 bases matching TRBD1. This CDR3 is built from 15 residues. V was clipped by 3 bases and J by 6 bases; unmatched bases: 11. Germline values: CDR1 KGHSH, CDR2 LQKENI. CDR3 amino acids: CASSPIGTVYVEQYF. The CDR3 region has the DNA TGTGCCAGCTCACCCATCGGGACAGTCTACGTCGAGCAGTACTTC.

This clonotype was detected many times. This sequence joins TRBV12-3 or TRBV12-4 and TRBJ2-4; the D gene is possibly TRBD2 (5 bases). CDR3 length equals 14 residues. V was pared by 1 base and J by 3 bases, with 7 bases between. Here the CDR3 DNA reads TGTGCCAGCAGTTTAGGGGCGGGCAAAAACATTCAGTACTTC. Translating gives CASSLGAGKNIQYF.

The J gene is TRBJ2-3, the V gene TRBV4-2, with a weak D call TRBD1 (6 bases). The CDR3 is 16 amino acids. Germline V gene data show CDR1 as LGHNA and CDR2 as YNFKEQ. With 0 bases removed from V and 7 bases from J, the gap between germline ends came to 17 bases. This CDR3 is CASSQEGASLSYTQYF. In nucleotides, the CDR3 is TGTGCCAGCAGCCAAGAGGGGGCTAGCTTGAGTTATACGCAGTATTTT.